The clone carrying this TCR beta chain appeared a few times. Its cognate antigen is unknown. This sample was taken from a study of beta chain features in type 1 diabetes. cDNA synthesis used the whole RNA isolate, giving expressed TCRB sequences. Produced via immunoSEQ multiplex PCR; TCRdb's table is partial and in-frame only. In the table there are 35,000 to 45,000 clones, 65% to 70% of which are singletons. Staining for CD45RO/CCR7/CD25/CD127/CD95/CD27 allowed sorting of CD4+ naive, central memory, regulatory and stem cell-like memory cells. Sorting produced populations that all topped 98% purity. Study observations and caveats: When VDJ junctions were examined, type 1 diabetes patients showed fewer insertions and more deletions. There was a moderate but significant shortening of TCRB CDR3s in all four CD4+ subsets of Type 1 diabetes patients.

Source material: Tregs from blood. The TCR originated in a young man with type 1 diabetes. Some clones in this sample may be carry-over from other donors' samples.

CDR3 coding DNA: TGTGCCAGCAAGCCGAGCGGGGGGATGGGCGGGGATGAGCAGTTCTTC. It encodes CASKPSGGMGGDEQFF. The chain joins TRBV4-2 to TRBJ2-1, with 9 bases matching TRBD2. This CDR3 has 16 residues. CDR1 is LGHNA, CDR2 YNFKEQ, per germline. J was trimmed by 8 bases and V by 7 bases; bases with no gene match: 15.